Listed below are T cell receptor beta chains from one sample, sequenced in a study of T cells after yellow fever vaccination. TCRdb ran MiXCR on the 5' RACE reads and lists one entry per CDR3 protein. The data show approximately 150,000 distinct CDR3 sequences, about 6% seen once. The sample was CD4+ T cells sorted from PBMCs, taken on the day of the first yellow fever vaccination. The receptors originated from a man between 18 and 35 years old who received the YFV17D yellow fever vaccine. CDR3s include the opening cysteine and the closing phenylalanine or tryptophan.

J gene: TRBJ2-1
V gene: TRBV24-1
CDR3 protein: CSKQFRVSYNEQFF

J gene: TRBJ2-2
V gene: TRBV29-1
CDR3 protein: CSVRWGGRAGELFF

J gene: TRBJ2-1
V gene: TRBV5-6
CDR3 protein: CASSRRASRDEQFF

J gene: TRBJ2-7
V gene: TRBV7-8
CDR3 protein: CASSRGETGIEQYF

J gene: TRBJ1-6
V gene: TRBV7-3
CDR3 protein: CASSSTGGPLHF

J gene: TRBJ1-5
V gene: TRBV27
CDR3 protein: CASSLSSGRDQPQHF

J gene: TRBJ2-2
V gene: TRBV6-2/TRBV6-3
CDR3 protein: CASRTGIGFGELFF

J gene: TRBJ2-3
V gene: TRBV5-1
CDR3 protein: CASSLGAVTDTQYF

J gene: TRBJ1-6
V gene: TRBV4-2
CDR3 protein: CASSQDRGNNSPLHF

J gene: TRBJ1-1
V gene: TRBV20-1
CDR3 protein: CSPGAGPNTEAFF

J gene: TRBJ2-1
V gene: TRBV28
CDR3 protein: CASREELAGGNEQFF

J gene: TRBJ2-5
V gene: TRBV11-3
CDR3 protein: CASSSGGAQETQYF

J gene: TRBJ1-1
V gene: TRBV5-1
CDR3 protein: CASSSLPNPGSTEAFF

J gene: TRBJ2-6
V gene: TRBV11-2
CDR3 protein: CASIRGLGANVLTF

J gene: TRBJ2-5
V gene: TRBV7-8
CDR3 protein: CASRGTGRTQETQYF

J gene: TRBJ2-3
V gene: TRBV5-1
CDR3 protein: CASGDDRGGATQYF

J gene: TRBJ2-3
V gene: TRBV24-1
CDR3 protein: CATSERGGVTDTQYF

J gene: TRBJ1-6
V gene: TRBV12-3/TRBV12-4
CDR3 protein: CGSSPRTGGKSPLHF

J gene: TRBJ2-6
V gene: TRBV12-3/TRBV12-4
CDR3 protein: CASRPGRPGANVLTF

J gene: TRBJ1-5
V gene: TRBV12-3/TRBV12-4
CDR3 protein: CASSLRRTGSPQHF

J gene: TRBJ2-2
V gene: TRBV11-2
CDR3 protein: CASSTSYVAGGPGELFF

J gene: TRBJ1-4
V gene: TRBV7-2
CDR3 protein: CASSSRAGGANEKLFF

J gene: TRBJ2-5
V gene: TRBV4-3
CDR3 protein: CASSQLRDRVRGTQYF

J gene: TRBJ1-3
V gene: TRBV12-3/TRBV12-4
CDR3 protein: CASSFNEAGNTIYF

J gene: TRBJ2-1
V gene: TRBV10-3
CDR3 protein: CAISISRNYNEQFF

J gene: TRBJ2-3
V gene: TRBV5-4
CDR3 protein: CASRGDTDTQYF

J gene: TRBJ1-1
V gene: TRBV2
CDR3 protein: CAFRRDSRGLIMNTEAFF

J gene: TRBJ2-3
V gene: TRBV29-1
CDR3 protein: CSVAGSRTQYF

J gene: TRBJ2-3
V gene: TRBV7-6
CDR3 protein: CASSWGSDTQYF

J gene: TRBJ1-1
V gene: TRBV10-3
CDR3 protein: CAISGTDWNTEAFF

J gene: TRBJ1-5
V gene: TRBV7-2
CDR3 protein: CASSFDYGSNQPQHF

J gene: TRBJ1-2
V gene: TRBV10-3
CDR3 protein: CAISGGGVYGYTF

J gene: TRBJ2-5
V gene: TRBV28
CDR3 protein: CASSTSGFGDIVAGETQYF

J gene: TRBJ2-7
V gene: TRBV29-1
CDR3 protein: CSVGRDTSSYEQYF

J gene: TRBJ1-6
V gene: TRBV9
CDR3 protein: CASSAETGDRNSPLHF

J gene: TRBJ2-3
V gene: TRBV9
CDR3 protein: CASSVELAGGTSTDTQYF